The present T cell receptor beta chain was sequenced within a study of T cells in Graves' hyperthyroidism and ophthalmopathy. RNA transcripts gave rise to amplified TCR beta CDR3 regions. Primed by the HTBI set, a first-round RT-PCR was run on the TCR CDR3. TCRdb itself ran the multiplex PCR reads through MiXCR, one entry per CDR3 protein. The data hold roughly 500,000 distinct CDR3 sequences, with about 46% observed a single time. V dropped 2 bases and J dropped 5; count of bases not matched to a gene: 2. CDR1 is MDHEN, CDR2 SYDVKM, per germline. This CDR3 region has 15 residues. Sample: peripheral blood or thyroid tissue (not recorded which). The chain recombines TRBV28 with TRBJ2-2; 10 bases align to TRBD2. This clonotype was sampled from an adult woman with Graves' disease, either hyperthyroidism or ophthalmopathy (not recorded which). This chain's CDR3 is CASSLLAGATGELFF. CDR3 sequence (DNA): TGTGCCAGCAGTTTACTAGCGGGAGCAACCGGGGAGCTGTTTTTT.